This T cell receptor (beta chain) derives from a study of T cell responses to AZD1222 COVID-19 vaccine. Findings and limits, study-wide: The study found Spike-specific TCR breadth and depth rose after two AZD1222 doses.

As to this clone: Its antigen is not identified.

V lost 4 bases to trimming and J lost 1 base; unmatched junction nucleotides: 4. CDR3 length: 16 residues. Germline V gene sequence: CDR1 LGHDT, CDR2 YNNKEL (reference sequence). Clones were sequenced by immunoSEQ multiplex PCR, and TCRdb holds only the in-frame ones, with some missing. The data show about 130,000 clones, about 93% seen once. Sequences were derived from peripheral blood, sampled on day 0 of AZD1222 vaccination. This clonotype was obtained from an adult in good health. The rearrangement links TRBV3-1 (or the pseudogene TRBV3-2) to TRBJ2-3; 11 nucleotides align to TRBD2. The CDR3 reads CASSRGLAGRTDTQYF. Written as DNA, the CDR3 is TGTGCCAGCAGCCGTGGACTAGCGGGCCGCACAGATACGCAGTATTTT.